This TCR beta chain was obtained from a study of blood T cell repertoires in COVID-19. Germline CDR1 reads LGHDT; CDR2 reads YNNKEL (reference sequence). J gave up 5 bases and V 6 bases, and 11 bases lay outside the gene matches. The CDR3 totals 15 residues. As handled by the study authors: For nucleated cells, counts were estimated from reference gene primer amplification. The assay was immunoSEQ multiplex PCR, and TCRdb's table has in-frame clones only and misses some. V, J and clone size derive from that table, while D and trimming were established from the DNA sequence. The sample contains more than 150,000 clones, around 82% of which appear only once.

This clonotype was sampled from a woman of 80 years or more with acute or convalescent COVID-19. The material sequenced was peripheral blood. The chain links TRBV3-1 (or the pseudogene TRBV3-2) to TRBJ2-7, with 9 bases fitting TRBD2. This chain's CDR3 is CASRRNGGRANEQYF. DNA for the CDR3: TGTGCCAGCAGGCGTAACGGCGGGAGGGCCAACGAGCAGTACTTC.